This T cell receptor beta chain was captured by sequencing in a study of cytomegalovirus exposure and HLA in healthy donors. In the study overall: Sequencing of 150 million to 200 million T cells in an earlier analysis found more than 100 million unique TCR beta sequences. Membership in the Caucasian-associated ancestry cluster was found for 75% to 90% of a few hundred genotyped donors. Roughly 80 million unique TCRs from HLA-typed donors made up an early data release. Study observations and caveats: As a later analysis showed, a missense DCLRE1C variant was linked to trimming of TCR beta V- and J-genes.

13 Jbeta primers and 60 Vbeta primers were used for the PCR. Measured with immunoSEQ multiplex PCR; TCRdb has only the in-frame clones, and not every one. The sample shows about 130,000 clones, about four fifths of them seen only once. Of note for this clone: Its specificity is not known.

Trimming at V came to 4 bases and at J to 7 bases, leaving 14 bases not matched to a gene. This CDR3 contains 16 residues. CDR1 and CDR2 (germline): KGHSH, LQKENI. The sequence derives from a woman aged 55-75 years in good health and CMV-seropositive. The material sequenced was PBMCs. The rearrangement joins TRBV18 to TRBJ1-1; TRBD1 agrees at 8 bases. The DNA of the CDR3 is TGTGCCAGCTCACGTACGCCGGACAGGGCGGGGGATGAAGCTTTCTTT. Amino acid sequence: CASSRTPDRAGDEAFF. Filled out from reference TRBV18 and TRBJ1-1, the complete variable domain reads NAGVMQNPRHLVRRRGQEARLRCSPMKGHSHVYWYRQLPEEGLKFMVYLQKENIIDESGMPKERFSAEFPKEGPSILRIQQVVRGDSAAYFCASSRTPDRAGDEAFFGQGTRLTVV.